The source of this T cell receptor (beta chain) is a study of T cells in Graves' hyperthyroidism and ophthalmopathy. Study background: Blood from the periphery was taken at initial diagnosis, before any treatment.

This clonotype turned up a few times. Its antigen is unknown. From germline, CDR1 is SGDLS and CDR2 YYNGEE. The ends lost 3 bases at V and 4 bases at J; junction bases unmatched: 9. This CDR3 contains 17 residues. Amplified TCR beta CDR3 regions derived from RNA transcripts. First-round RT-PCR of the TCR CDR3 relied on the HTBI primer set. Using its own MiXCR run on the multiplex PCR reads, TCRdb lists one record per CDR3 protein. In the table there are about 260,000 distinct CDR3 sequences, under 30% of which are singletons. Study-wide results and limits: Ophthalmopathy stood apart from stable hyperthyroidism in a 13 V-J model.

The rearrangement joins TRBV9 to TRBJ2-2, with 10 bases matching TRBD2. Sequenced input: blood. The TCR was taken from a man between 40 and 49 years old with Graves' hyperthyroidism that later progressed to Graves' ophthalmopathy. Written as DNA, the CDR3 is TGTGCCAGCAGCGAGTCTAGCGGGAGATCGGGCACCGGGGAGCTGTTTTTT. Amino acid sequence: CASSESSGRSGTGELFF.